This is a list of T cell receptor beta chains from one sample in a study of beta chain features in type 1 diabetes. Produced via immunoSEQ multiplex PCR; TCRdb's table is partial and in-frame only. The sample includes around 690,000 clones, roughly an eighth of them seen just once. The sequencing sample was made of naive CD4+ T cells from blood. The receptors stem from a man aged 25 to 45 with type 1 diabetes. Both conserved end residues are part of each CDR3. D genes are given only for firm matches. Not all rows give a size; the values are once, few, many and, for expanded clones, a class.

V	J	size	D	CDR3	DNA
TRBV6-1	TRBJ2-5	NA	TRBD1	CASSVDRSVETQYF	TGTGCCAGCAGTGTGGACAGGTCGGTCGAGACCCAGTACTTC
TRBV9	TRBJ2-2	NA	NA	CASSVGITADTGELFF	TGTGCCAGCAGCGTAGGAATCACTGCGGACACCGGGGAGCTGTTTTTT
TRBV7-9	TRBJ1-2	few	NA	CASSLAQGDGYTF	TGTGCCAGCAGCTTAGCTCAGGGAGACGGCTACACCTTC
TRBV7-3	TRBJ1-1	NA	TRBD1	CASSSTGSNTEAFF	TGTGCCAGCAGCTCGACAGGGTCGAACACTGAAGCTTTCTTT
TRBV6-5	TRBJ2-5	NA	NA	CASSYSGAANQETQYF	TGTGCCAGCAGTTACTCAGGCGCAGCTAATCAAGAGACCCAGTACTTC
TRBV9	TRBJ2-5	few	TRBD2	CASSAEAAGGRETQYF	TGTGCCAGCAGCGCGGAAGCAGCGGGGGGGCGAGAGACCCAGTACTTC
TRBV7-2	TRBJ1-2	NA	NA	CASSSSKNGLRGYTF	TGTGCCAGCAGCTCCTCCAAAAACGGGCTGCGTGGCTACACCTTC
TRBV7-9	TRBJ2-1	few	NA	CASSLVEYNEQFF	TGTGCCAGCAGCTTAGTTGAGTACAATGAGCAGTTCTTC
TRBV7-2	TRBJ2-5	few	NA	CASSRDGGTQYF	TGTGCCAGCAGCCGCGACGGGGGGACCCAGTACTTC
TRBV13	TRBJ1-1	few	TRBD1	CASSLRTGVITEAFF	TGTGCCAGCAGCTTGAGGACAGGGGTTATCACTGAAGCTTTCTTT
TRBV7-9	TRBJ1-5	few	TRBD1	CASSFGQGADQPQHF	TGTGCCAGCAGCTTCGGACAGGGGGCTGATCAGCCCCAGCATTTT
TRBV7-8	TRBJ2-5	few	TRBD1	CASSRTGDLTETQYF	TGTGCCAGCAGCCGGACAGGGGACTTGACAGAGACCCAGTACTTC
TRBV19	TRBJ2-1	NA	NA	CASSMGRGGYNEQFF	TGTGCCAGTAGTATGGGCAGGGGTGGTTACAATGAGCAGTTCTTC
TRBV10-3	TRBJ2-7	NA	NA	CAISESGGAQEQYF	TGTGCCATCAGTGAGTCAGGAGGGGCTCAAGAGCAGTACTTC
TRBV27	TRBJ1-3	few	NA	CASTTGLGSGNTIYF	TGTGCCAGCACCACGGGGTTGGGCTCTGGAAACACCATATATTTT
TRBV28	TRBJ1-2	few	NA	CASKSGGTGDWGYTF	TGTGCCAGCAAGTCCGGCGGGACCGGCGACTGGGGCTACACCTTC
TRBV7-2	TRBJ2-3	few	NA	CASSSPPRGPDTQYF	TGTGCCAGCAGCTCCCCCCCGCGGGGGCCAGATACGCAGTATTTT
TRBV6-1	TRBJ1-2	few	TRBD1	CASSEVDRAGYTF	TGTGCCAGCAGTGAAGTGGACAGGGCGGGCTACACCTTC
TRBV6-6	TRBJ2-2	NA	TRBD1	CASRLPGTGLTGELFF	TGTGCCAGCAGGCTGCCGGGGACAGGGCTCACCGGGGAGCTGTTTTTT
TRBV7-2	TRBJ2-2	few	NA	CASSVNTGELFF	TGTGCCAGCAGCGTTAACACCGGGGAGCTGTTTTTT
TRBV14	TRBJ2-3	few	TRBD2	CASSFISAGEADTQYF	TGTGCCAGCAGCTTTATTTCGGCGGGGGAGGCAGATACGCAGTATTTT
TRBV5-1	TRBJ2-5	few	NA	CASSFGGQETQYF	TGCGCCAGCAGCTTTGGAGGCCAAGAGACCCAGTACTTC
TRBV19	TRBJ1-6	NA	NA	CASSTTAGSPLHF	TGTGCCAGTAGTACCACGGCCGGTTCACCCCTCCACTTT
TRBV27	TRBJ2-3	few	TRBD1	CASSWVDRTSTDTQYF	TGTGCCAGCAGTTGGGTGGACAGGACTAGCACAGATACGCAGTATTTT
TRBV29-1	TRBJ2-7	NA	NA	CSVLSGYEQYF	TGCAGCGTTCTTAGTGGCTACGAGCAGTACTTC
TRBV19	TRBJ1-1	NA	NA	CASSMGPRNTEAFF	TGTGCCAGTAGTATGGGGCCCAGGAACACTGAAGCTTTCTTT
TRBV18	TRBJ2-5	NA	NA	CASSPPGPRETQYF	TGTGCCAGCTCACCACCGGGCCCTAGGGAGACCCAGTACTTC
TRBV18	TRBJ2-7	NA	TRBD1	CASSDGTEGLEYF	TGTGCCAGCTCAGACGGGACAGAAGGTTTGGAGTACTTC
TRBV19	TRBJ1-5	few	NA	CASSMERRGNQPQHF	TGTGCCAGTAGTATGGAGCGCAGGGGCAATCAGCCCCAGCATTTT
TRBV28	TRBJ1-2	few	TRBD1	CASSPASAGQGSPAF	TGTGCCAGCAGTCCAGCTTCGGCGGGACAGGGGTCCCCAGCCTTC
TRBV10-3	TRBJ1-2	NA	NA	CAISDGGGHSYGYTF	TGTGCCATCAGTGATGGGGGGGGACACTCCTATGGCTACACCTTC
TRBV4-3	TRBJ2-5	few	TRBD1	CASSQEQGAIQETQYF	TGCGCCAGCAGCCAGGAACAGGGGGCGATACAAGAGACCCAGTACTTC
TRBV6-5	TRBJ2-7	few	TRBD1	CASRPGTGGSYEQYF	TGTGCCAGCAGACCCGGGACAGGAGGCTCCTACGAGCAGTACTTC
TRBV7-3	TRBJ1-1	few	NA	CASSRGRGGPDEAFF	TGTGCCAGCAGCCGGGGGCGTGGGGGCCCCGATGAAGCTTTCTTT
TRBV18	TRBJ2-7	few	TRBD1	CASSPYTGTGSYEQYF	TGTGCCAGCTCACCTTATACCGGGACAGGGAGTTACGAGCAGTACTTC
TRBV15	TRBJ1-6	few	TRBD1	CATSRERGLGSPLHF	TGTGCCACCAGCAGAGAGAGGGGGCTAGGCTCACCCCTCCACTTT
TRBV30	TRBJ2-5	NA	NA	CAWNRQERETQYF	TGTGCCTGGAACCGTCAAGAGAGGGAGACCCAGTACTTC
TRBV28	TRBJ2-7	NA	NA	CASSPAASNTYEQYF	TGTGCCAGCAGCCCCGCCGCCAGTAATACCTACGAGCAGTACTTC
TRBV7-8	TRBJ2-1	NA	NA	CASTPVETQTYNEQFF	TGTGCCAGCACCCCCGTTGAGACACAGACTTACAATGAGCAGTTCTTC
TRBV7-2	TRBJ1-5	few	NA	CASSLVPTGTGNQPQHF	TGTGCCAGCAGCTTAGTACCGACAGGTACCGGCAATCAGCCCCAGCATTTT
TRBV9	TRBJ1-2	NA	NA	CASSVGEGPLHGYTF	TGTGCCAGCAGCGTAGGGGAGGGCCCATTGCATGGCTACACCTTC
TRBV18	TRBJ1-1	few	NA	CASSPNTDLNTEAFF	TGTGCCAGCTCACCAAACACGGACTTGAACACTGAAGCTTTCTTT
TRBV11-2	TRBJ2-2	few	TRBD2	CASSLGTSLDTGELFF	TGTGCCAGCAGCTTGGGGACTAGCCTAGACACCGGGGAGCTGTTTTTT
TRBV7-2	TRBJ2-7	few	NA	CASSLAGGAYEQYF	TGTGCCAGCAGCTTAGCCGGAGGGGCCTACGAGCAGTACTTC
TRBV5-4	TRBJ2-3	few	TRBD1	CASSDGTGGTDTQYF	TGTGCCAGCAGCGACGGGACAGGAGGCACAGATACGCAGTATTTT
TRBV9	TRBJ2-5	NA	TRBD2	CASSGGALAGASWETQYF	TGTGCCAGCAGCGGAGGCGCACTAGCGGGGGCGTCCTGGGAGACCCAGTACTTC
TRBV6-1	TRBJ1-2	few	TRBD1	CATSQGDYGYTF	TGTGCCACCTCACAGGGGGACTATGGCTACACCTTC
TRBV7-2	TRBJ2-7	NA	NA	CASGNSYEQYF	TGTGCCAGCGGGAATTCCTACGAGCAGTACTTC
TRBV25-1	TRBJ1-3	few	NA	CASSGGGRVGNTIYF	TGTGCCAGCAGTGGAGGTGGCAGGGTTGGAAACACCATATATTTT
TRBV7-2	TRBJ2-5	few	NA	CASSLQQSQETQYF	TGTGCCAGCAGCTTACAACAGAGCCAAGAGACCCAGTACTTC
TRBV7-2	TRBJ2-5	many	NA	CASSLAGGTQETQYF	TGTGCCAGCAGCTTAGCGGGGGGAACTCAGGAGACCCAGTACTTC
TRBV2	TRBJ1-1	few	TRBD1	CASTGQGNTEAFF	TGTGCCAGCACTGGACAGGGGAACACTGAAGCTTTCTTT
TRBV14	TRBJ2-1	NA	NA	CASSQALDGNNEQFF	TGTGCCAGCAGCCAAGCCCTCGACGGGAACAATGAGCAGTTCTTC
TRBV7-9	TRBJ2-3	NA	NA	CASSLGQSRLLDTQYF	TGTGCCAGCAGCTTAGGGCAGTCTAGGTTGCTAGATACGCAGTATTTT
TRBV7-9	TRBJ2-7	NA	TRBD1	CASSLRDRGTYEQYF	TGTGCCAGCAGCTTAAGAGACAGGGGAACCTACGAGCAGTACTTC
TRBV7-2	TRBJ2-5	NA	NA	CASSPTRTVQETQYF	TGTGCCAGCAGCCCGACCCGGACAGTTCAAGAGACCCAGTACTTC
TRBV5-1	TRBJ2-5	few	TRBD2	CASSSPERGAQETQYF	TGCGCCAGCAGCTCCCCGGAGCGGGGGGCCCAGGAGACCCAGTACTTC
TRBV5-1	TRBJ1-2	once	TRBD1	CASSLSDRGQGYGYTF	TGCGCCAGCAGCTTGTCGGACAGGGGGCAAGGCTATGGCTACACCTTC
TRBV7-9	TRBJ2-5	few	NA	CASTAASRGQETQYF	TGTGCCAGCACCGCAGCTTCTCGGGGGCAAGAGACCCAGTACTTC